A single sample gave rise to the 23 T cell receptor beta chains below, sequenced in a study of T-cell reconstitution after alpha-beta-depleted transplantation in children. A TCRbeta library incorporating unique molecular identifiers was prepared. TCRdb reprocessed the PCR reads via MiXCR and lists one record per CDR3 protein. The sample lists fewer than 400,000 distinct CDR3 sequences; approximately 20% were seen once. Sequencing was performed on PBMCs, mostly from graft donor cells, taken 180 days after TCRalphabeta/CD19-depleted stem cell transplant. Receptors were obtained from a male patient between 10 and 17 years old who had a stem cell transplant for acute lymphoblastic leukemia, so the T cells may come from the graft donor.

The chain links TRBV4-1 to TRBJ2-3, with D possibly matching TRBD2 (5 bases). The CDR3 is 18 amino acids. Trimming removed 4 bases at V and 2 bases at J, with 22 bases between. Germline loops: CDR1 MGHRA, CDR2 YSYEKL. The CDR3 sequence: CASSRPRDIGRVTDTQYF. CDR3 coding DNA: TGCGCCAGCAGCCGCCCGAGGGATATAGGGCGGGTCACAGATACGCAGTATTTT.

This chain joins TRBV20-1 and TRBJ2-7, with 10 bases that match TRBD1. This CDR3 region has 14 residues. V lost 3 bases to trimming and J lost 4 bases; unmatched junction nucleotides: 6. Germline V CDR1 and CDR2: DFQATT, SNEGSKA (reference sequence). The CDR3 region is CSARGDRGTYEQYF. CDR3 in DNA: TGCAGTGCTAGGGGGGACAGGGGAACATACGAGCAGTACTTC.

This clonotype has just a few counts. The chain carries TRBV4-1 and TRBJ2-5; maybe TRBD2 (5 bases). The CDR3 runs to 16 residues. V dropped 1 base and J dropped 0 bases, with 12 bases sitting between them. In germline, CDR1 is MGHRA, CDR2 YSYEKL. The CDR3 DNA reads TGCGCCAGCAGCCAAGGGGAACCAGCGGACCAAGAGACCCAGTACTTC. Protein sequence: CASSQGEPADQETQYF.

Only a few counts were recorded for this clonotype. The chain uses TRBV21-1 and TRBJ2-1. TRBV21-1 is tagged as a pseudogene. The CDR3 contains 11 residues. The CDR3 nucleotides read TGTGCCAGCACCCCAGCTGGGGAGCAGTTCTTC. Translated, it gives CASTPAGEQFF.

This clonotype was observed a few times. The J gene is TRBJ2-2, the V gene TRBV5-1; 7 bases agree with TRBD1. This CDR3 is 17 amino acids long. The germline V gene encodes CDR1 SGHRS and CDR2 YFSETQ. V shed 4 bases and J 0 bases; nucleotides not matched to a gene: 9. The CDR3 DNA follows: TGCGCCAGCAGCCCGAACAGGGGCGACGCGAACACCGGGGAGCTGTTTTTT. Its translation is CASSPNRGDANTGELFF.

The chain carries TRBV5-1 and TRBJ2-7, with D possibly TRBD2 on 5 matching bases. Germline V gives CDR1 SGHRS, CDR2 YFSETQ. Trimming pared 3 bases from V and 4 bases from J, leaving 11 bases between. The CDR3 totals 13 residues. The CDR3 DNA follows: TGCGCCAGCAGCTCTTACTCGGGGTACGAGCAGTACTTC. Amino acid sequence: CASSSYSGYEQYF.

The J gene is TRBJ2-1, the V gene TRBV29-1; D is undetermined. The CDR3 has 13 amino acids. Germline assignment: CDR1 SQVTM and CDR2 ANQGSEA. Trimming shortened V by 8 bases and J by 8 bases, and 19 bases separated the two germline ends. CDR3 residues: CSSLWRTLDEQFF. The DNA of the CDR3 is TGCAGCTCCCTATGGCGGACCTTAGATGAGCAGTTCTTC.

The CDR3 here is CASGLNEKLFF. CDR3 DNA: TGTGCTAGTGGGCTTAATGAAAAACTGTTTTTT. The chain links TRBV12-5 to TRBJ1-4; D gene unclear. The CDR3 contains 11 residues. Trimming stripped 6 bases from V and 4 bases from J, with 3 bases between. CDR1 and CDR2 (germline): LGHNT, FRNRAP.

The chain employs TRBV5-1 and TRBJ2-3; 8 positions match TRBD2. The length of the CDR3 is 15 residues. Trimming at V came to 4 bases and at J to 0 bases, leaving 4 bases not matched to a gene. The germline V gene has CDR1 SGHRS and CDR2 YFSETQ. CDR3 protein: CASSGLAGSTDTQYF. As DNA, the CDR3 is TGCGCCAGCAGCGGGCTAGCGGGTAGCACAGATACGCAGTATTTT.

This clonotype was counted at least ten times. CDR3 in amino acids: CASSPGQGSSYNEQFF. The CDR3 nucleotides read TGTGCCAGCTCACCCGGACAGGGAAGCTCCTACAATGAGCAGTTCTTC. The chain recombines TRBV18 with TRBJ2-1; 8 bases agree with TRBD1. With 3 bases clipped from V and 0 bases from J, the junction kept 4 bases outside the gene matches. This CDR3 comprises 16 residues. Germline lookup yields CDR1 KGHSH and CDR2 LQKENI.

As regards this clonotype: A junction boundary mismatches the germline segment, possibly from a read error. The gene calls are TRBV29-1 and TRBJ2-6; the D gene is possibly TRBD1 (6 bases). This CDR3 is built from 17 residues. In germline, CDR1 is SQVTM, CDR2 ANQGSEA. The CDR3 reads CSGEGPTVSLGANVLTF. CDR3 coding DNA: TGCAGCGGCGAAGGTCCGACCGTTTCCCTGGGGGCCAACGTCCTCACTTTC. Filled out from reference TRBV29-1 and TRBJ2-6, the complete variable domain reads SAVISQKPSRDICQRGTSLTIQCQVDSQVTMMFWYRQQPGQSLTLIATANQGSEATYESGFVIDKFPISRPNLTFSTLTVSNMSPEDSSIYLCSGEGPTVSLGANVLTFGAGSRLTVL.

The CDR3 DNA reads as TGTGCCAGCAGAAGGACTAGCACCGGGGAGCTGTTTTTT. Amino acids: CASRRTSTGELFF. V and J are TRBV7-2 and TRBJ2-2, with 7 bases aligning to TRBD2. CDR3 length: 13 residues. Looked up from germline, CDR1 is SGHTA and CDR2 is FQGNSA. V was clipped by 6 bases and J by 4 bases; unmatched bases: 2.

The chain employs TRBV4-1 and TRBJ2-7; TRBD1 aligns across 10 bases. The V gene's germline CDR1 is MGHRA and CDR2 YSYEKL. V dropped 3 bases and J dropped 3; count of bases not matched to a gene: 5. CDR3 length: 15 amino acids. Here the CDR3 DNA reads TGCGCCAGCAGCCAGGGGGGGACAGGGGTCTACGAGCAGTACTTC. Encoded protein: CASSQGGTGVYEQYF.

The gene calls are TRBV4-1 and TRBJ1-1, with D unresolved. V was pared by 1 base and J by 8 bases, with 11 bases between. The CDR3 spans 13 residues. Looked up from germline, CDR1 is MGHRA and CDR2 is YSYEKL. CDR3 bases: TGCGCCAGCAGCCAAGCCCTCACAGCCGAAGCTTTCTTT. Amino acid sequence: CASSQALTAEAFF.

This clonotype was found a few times. The J gene is TRBJ1-2, the V gene TRBV20-1, with D maybe TRBD1 (6 bases). The length of the CDR3 is 16 residues. Germline-derived CDR1 and CDR2 are DFQATT and SNEGSKA (reference sequence). V lost 4 bases, J lost 4 bases, and 22 bases lay in between. In DNA form, the CDR3 reads TGCAGTGCTAAGGATTGGGCGGGGGCGGAAGTCTATGGCTACACCTTC. The encoded protein is CSAKDWAGAEVYGYTF.

The chain employs TRBV7-9 and TRBJ2-3; TRBD2 matches at 10 bases. The CDR3 covers 16 residues. Looked up from germline, CDR1 is SEHNR and CDR2 is FQNEAQ (reference sequence). With V trimmed by 2 bases and J by 0 bases, 2 bases remained unmatched. CDR3: CASSLILAGSTDTQYF. For the CDR3, the DNA is TGTGCCAGCAGCTTAATACTAGCGGGAAGCACAGATACGCAGTATTTT.

The chain carries TRBV27 and TRBJ2-5, with D possibly matching TRBD1 (5 bases). V was pared by 7 bases and J by 2 bases, with 14 bases between. CDR3 size: 14 residues. The V gene's germline CDR1 is MNHEY and CDR2 SMNVEV (reference sequence). The chain's CDR3 is CASKWQGAQETQYF. The CDR3 DNA follows: TGTGCCAGCAAATGGCAGGGCGCACAAGAGACCCAGTACTTC.

As to this clonotype: Compared with germline, one end of the junction differs, possibly owing to a read error. The chain recombines TRBV6-5 with TRBJ2-7; no clear D. Germline V gene sequence: CDR1 MNHEY, CDR2 SVGAGI. This CDR3 is 13 amino acids long. The CDR3 spells CASSYLPGYEQYF. The DNA for the CDR3 is TGTGCCAGCAGCTACTTACCAGGTTACGAGCAGTACTTC.

This sequence joins TRBV4-1 and TRBJ2-2; 8 bases agree with TRBD2. J was trimmed by 3 bases and V by 1 base; bases with no gene match: 10. Germline V gives CDR1 MGHRA, CDR2 YSYEKL. The CDR3 has 18 amino acids. The CDR3 sequence: CASSQVPPTSVYTGELFF. CDR3 coding DNA: TGCGCCAGCAGCCAAGTTCCTCCGACTAGCGTTTACACCGGGGAGCTGTTTTTT.

This clonotype was detected only a few times. This sequence joins TRBV5-4 and TRBJ2-7; no definite D call. Trimming shortened V by 0 bases and J by 7 bases, and 11 bases separated the two germline ends. CDR1 is SGHNT, CDR2 YYREEE, per germline (reference sequence). CDR3 length: 13 amino acids. In DNA form, the CDR3 reads TGTGCCAGCAGCTTGGTAGGCGAGGAGGAGCAGTACTTC. Encoded protein: CASSLVGEEEQYF.

The J gene is TRBJ2-1, the V gene TRBV29-1, with 11 bases lining up with TRBD2. CDR3 length: 17 residues. J gave up 8 bases and V 0 bases, and 12 bases lay outside the gene matches. In germline, CDR1 is SQVTM, CDR2 ANQGSEA. CDR3 region: CSVEDTVAGGPRDEQFF. The CDR3 nucleotides are TGCAGCGTTGAAGATACAGTAGCGGGAGGGCCTAGGGATGAGCAGTTCTTC.

This clonotype was detected only a few times. The J gene is TRBJ2-2, the V gene TRBV29-1; TRBD1 is a possible D gene (7 bases). Germline V gene lookup returns CDR1 SQVTM and CDR2 ANQGSEA. V lost 5 bases, J lost 0 bases, and 16 bases lay in between. The CDR3 covers 16 residues. Here the CDR3 reads CSVCPGDRANTGELFF. CDR3 bases: TGCAGCGTTTGCCCGGGAGACAGGGCGAACACCGGGGAGCTGTTTTTT.

This clonotype was observed a handful of times. The chain is built from TRBV2 and TRBJ2-7, with 9 bases that match TRBD1. From germline, CDR1 is SNHLY and CDR2 FYNNEI. This CDR3 has 13 residues. Unmatched junction bases numbered 6, after V lost 6 bases and J lost 6 bases. The CDR3 here is CASRRDRVGEQYF. CDR3 nucleotide sequence: TGTGCCAGCAGGAGGGACAGGGTGGGCGAGCAGTACTTC.